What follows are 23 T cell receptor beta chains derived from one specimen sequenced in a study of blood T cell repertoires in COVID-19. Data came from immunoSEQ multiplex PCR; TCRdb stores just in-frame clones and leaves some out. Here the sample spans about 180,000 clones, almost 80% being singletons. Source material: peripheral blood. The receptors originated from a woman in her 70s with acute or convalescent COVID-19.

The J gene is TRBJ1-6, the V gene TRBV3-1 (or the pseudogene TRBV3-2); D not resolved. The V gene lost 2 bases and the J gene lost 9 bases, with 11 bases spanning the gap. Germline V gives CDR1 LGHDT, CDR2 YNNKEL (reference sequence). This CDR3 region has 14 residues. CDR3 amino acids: CASSQFTSASPLHF. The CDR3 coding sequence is TGTGCCAGCAGCCAATTTACCAGTGCTTCACCCCTCCACTTT.

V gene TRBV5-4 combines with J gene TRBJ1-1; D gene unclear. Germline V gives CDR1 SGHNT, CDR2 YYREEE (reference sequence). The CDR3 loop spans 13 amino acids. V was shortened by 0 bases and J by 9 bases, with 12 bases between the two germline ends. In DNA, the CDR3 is TGTGCCAGCAGCTTGGATAGCCAGACTAAAGCTTTCTTT. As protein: CASSLDSQTKAFF.

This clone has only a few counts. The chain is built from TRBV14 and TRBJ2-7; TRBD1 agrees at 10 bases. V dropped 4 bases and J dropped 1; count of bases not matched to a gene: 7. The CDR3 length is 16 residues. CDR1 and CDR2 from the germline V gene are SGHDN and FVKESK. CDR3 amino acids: CASSLYPGQGSYEQYF. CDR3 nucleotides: TGTGCCAGCAGCCTTTATCCGGGACAGGGGTCCTACGAGCAGTACTTC. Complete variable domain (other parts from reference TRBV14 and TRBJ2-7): EAGVTQFPSHSVIEKGQTVTLRCDPISGHDNLYWYRRVMGKEIKFLLHFVKESKQDESGMPNNRFLAERTGGTYSTLKVQPAELEDSGVYFCASSLYPGQGSYEQYFGPGTRLTVT.

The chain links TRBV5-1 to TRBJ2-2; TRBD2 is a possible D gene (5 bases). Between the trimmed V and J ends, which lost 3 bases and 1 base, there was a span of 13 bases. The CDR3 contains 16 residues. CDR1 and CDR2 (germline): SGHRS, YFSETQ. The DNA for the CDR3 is TGCGCCAGCAGCTGGGCGGGTTGGGAGAACACCGGGGAGCTGTTTTTT. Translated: CASSWAGWENTGELFF.

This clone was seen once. This chain's CDR3 is CSVRHLDQPQHF. The CDR3 region has the DNA TGCAGCGTTCGCCACTTGGATCAGCCCCAGCATTTT. This sequence joins TRBV29-1 and TRBJ1-5; D is ambiguous. The CDR3 consists of 12 residues. Trimming pared 5 bases from V and 5 bases from J, leaving 10 bases between. Germline V gene sequence: CDR1 SQVTM, CDR2 ANQGSEA.

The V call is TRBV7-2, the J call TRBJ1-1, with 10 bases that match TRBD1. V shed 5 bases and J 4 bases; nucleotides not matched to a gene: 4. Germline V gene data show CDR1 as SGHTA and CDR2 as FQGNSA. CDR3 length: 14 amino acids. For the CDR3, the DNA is TGTGCCAGCAGCGCCCGACAGGGGGCCACTGAAGCTTTCTTT. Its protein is CASSARQGATEAFF.

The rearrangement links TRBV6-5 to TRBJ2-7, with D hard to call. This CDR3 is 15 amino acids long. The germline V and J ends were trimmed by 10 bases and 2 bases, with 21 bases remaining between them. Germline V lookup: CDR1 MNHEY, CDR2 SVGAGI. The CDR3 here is CATKPPETYTYEQYF. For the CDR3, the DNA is TGTGCCACCAAACCCCCGGAGACTTATACCTACGAGCAGTACTTC.

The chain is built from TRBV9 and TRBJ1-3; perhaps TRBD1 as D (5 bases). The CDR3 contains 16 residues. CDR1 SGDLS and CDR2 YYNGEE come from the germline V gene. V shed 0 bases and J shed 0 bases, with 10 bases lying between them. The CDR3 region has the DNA TGTGCCAGCAGCGTAGTAGGGGAAAGCTCTGGAAACACCATATATTTT. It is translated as CASSVVGESSGNTIYF. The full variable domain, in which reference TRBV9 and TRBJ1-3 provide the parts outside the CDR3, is DSGVTQTPKHLITATGQRVTLRCSPRSGDLSVYWYQQSLDQGLQFLIQYYNGEERAKGNILERFSAQQFPDLHSELNLSSLELGDSALYFCASSVVGESSGNTIYFGEGSWLTVV.

Written as DNA, the CDR3 is TGTGCCAGCAAACAGGGTCTTTATTCACCCCTCCACTTT. As protein: CASKQGLYSPLHF. The rearrangement joins TRBV12-3 or TRBV12-4 to TRBJ1-6; D is perhaps TRBD1 (6 bases). CDR3 length equals 13 residues. The V gene lost 7 bases and the J gene lost 8 bases, with 12 bases spanning the gap.

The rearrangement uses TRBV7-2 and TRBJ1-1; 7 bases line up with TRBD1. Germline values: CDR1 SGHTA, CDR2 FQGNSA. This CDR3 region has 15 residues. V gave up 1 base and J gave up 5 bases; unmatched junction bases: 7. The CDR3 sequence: CASSLGTGPGTEAFF. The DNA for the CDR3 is TGTGCCAGCAGCTTAGGGACAGGCCCAGGGACTGAAGCTTTCTTT.

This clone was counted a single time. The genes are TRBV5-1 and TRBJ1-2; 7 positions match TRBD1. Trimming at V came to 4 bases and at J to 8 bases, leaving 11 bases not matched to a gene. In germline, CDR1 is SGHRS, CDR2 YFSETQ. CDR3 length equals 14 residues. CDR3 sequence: CASSRMTGTGGYTF. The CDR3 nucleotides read TGCGCCAGCAGCCGGATGACAGGGACCGGGGGCTACACCTTC.

The CDR3 protein is CASSTGLDSYEQYF. Here the CDR3 DNA reads TGTGCCAGTAGTACCGGCCTAGACTCCTACGAGCAGTACTTC. The V call is TRBV19, the J call TRBJ2-7; D gene ambiguous. V was cut by 4 bases and J by 0 bases, with 10 bases left in between. This CDR3 is built from 14 residues. CDR1 is LNHDA, CDR2 SQIVND, per germline (reference sequence).

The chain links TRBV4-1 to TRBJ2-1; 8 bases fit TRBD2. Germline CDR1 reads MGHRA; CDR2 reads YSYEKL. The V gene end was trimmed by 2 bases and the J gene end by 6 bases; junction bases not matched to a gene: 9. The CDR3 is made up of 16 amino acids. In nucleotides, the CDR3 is TGCGCCAGCAGCCAAACGGGGGGACTAGTCGTCAATGAGCAGTTCTTC. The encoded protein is CASSQTGGLVVNEQFF.

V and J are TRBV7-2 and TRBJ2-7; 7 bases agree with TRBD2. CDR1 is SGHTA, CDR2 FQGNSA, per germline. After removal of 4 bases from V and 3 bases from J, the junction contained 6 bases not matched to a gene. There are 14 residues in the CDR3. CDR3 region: CASSSSGLYYEQYF. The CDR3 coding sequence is TGTGCCAGCAGCTCTAGCGGCCTTTACTACGAGCAGTACTTC.

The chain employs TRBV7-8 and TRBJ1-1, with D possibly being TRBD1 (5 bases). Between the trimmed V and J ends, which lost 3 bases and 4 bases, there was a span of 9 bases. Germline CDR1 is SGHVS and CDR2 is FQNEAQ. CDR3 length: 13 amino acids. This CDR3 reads CASSFGTFTEAFF. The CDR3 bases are TGTGCCAGCAGCTTCGGGACTTTCACTGAAGCTTTCTTT.

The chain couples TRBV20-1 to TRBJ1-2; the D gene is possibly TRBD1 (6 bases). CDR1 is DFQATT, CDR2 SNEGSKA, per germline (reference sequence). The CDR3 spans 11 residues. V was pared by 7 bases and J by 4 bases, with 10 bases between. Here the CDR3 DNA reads TGCAGTGTATGGACAGCCTATGGCTACACCTTC. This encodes CSVWTAYGYTF.

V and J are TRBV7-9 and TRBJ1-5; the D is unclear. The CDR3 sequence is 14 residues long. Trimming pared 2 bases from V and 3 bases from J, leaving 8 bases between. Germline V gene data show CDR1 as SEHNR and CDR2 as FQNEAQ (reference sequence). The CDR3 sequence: CASSLSQNNQPQHF. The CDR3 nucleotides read TGTGCCAGCAGCTTATCGCAGAACAATCAGCCCCAGCATTTT.

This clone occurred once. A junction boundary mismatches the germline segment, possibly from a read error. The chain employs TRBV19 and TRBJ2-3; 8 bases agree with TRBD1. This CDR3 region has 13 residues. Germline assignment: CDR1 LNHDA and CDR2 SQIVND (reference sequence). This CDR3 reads CASKVQGAETQYF. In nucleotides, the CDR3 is TGTGCCAGTAAAGTTCAGGGGGCAGAGACGCAGTATTTT.

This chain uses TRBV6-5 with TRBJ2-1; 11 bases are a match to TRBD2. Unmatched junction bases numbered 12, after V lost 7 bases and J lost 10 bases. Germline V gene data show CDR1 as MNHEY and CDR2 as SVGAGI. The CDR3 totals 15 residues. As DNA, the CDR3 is TGTGCCAGCACGCAACTAGCGGGAGCCTCAGAGGAGCAGTTCTTC. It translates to CASTQLAGASEEQFF.

This chain's CDR3 is CAWKVQGAVNTEAFF. CDR3 sequence (DNA): TGTGCCTGGAAAGTACAGGGGGCGGTGAACACTGAAGCTTTCTTT. This chain links TRBV30 with TRBJ1-1, with 9 bases fitting TRBD1. CDR3 length: 15 residues. The J segment lost 0 bases and the V segment lost 4 bases, leaving 6 bases of the junction unmatched. Germline V gene sequence: CDR1 GTSNPN, CDR2 SVGIG (reference sequence).

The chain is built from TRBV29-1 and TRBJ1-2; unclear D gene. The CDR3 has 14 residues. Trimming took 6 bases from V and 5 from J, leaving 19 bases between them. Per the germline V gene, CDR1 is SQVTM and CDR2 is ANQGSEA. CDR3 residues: CSVLPLRGWYGYTF. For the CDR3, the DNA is TGCAGCGTCCTACCGTTGAGAGGGTGGTATGGCTACACCTTC.

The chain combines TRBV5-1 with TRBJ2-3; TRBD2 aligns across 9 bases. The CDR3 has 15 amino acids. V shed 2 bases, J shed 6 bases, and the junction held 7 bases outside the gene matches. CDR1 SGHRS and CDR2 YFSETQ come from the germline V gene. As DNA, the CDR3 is TGCGCCAGCAGCTTTGGGGGACTAGCTTCGGATACGCAGTATTTT. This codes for CASSFGGLASDTQYF.

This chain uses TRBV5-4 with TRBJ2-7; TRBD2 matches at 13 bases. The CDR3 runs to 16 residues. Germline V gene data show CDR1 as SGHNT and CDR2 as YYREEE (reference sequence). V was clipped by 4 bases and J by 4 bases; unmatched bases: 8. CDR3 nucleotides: TGTGCCAGCAGCCCTCGGACTAGCGGGAGTCAGTACGAGCAGTACTTC. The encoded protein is CASSPRTSGSQYEQYF.